This T cell receptor (beta chain) was recorded in a study of T-cell memory formation after mild COVID-19. The CDR3 is made up of 11 amino acids. Germline CDR1 and CDR2: SEHNR and FQNEAQ (reference sequence). V shed 5 bases and J shed 4 bases, with 6 bases lying between them. Study-level points and caveats: Those CD4+ clones that contracted were mainly in CM and EM (CD8+ ones in EMRA). Clones shrinking between day 15 and 85 showed a balanced CD4/CD8 split, and those that grew later tilted toward CD4+. A subset of responding clones appeared in pre-infection memory, suggesting cross-reactive memory joined.

In its sample, this clonotype ranks as medium-sized. Its target is not known. With constant-segment primers, 5'RACE yielded cDNA libraries of TCR alpha and TCR beta that carried sample barcodes and UMIs. TCRdb analysed the 5' RACE reads with MiXCR anew, one entry per CDR3 protein. The data show 35,000 to 45,000 distinct CDR3 sequences, around 6.1% seen once. This receptor was taken from an adult who had mild COVID-19 (a few samples of this study predate the infection). Cell type and time point are not known. The chain carries TRBV7-9 and TRBJ2-7; tentative D call: TRBD1 (5 bases). The sequenced material came from PBMCs or a T cell subset sorted from them (not recorded which). The CDR3 reads CASSPGYEQYF. For the CDR3, the DNA is TGTGCCAGCAGCCCAGGGTACGAGCAGTACTTC.